This T cell receptor (beta chain) is drawn from a study of T cell repertoires in cytomegalovirus infection. Of note for this clonotype: Its specificity is unknown.

TCRdb independently ran MiXCR on the reads; one entry per CDR3 protein. The sample includes 740,000 or so distinct CDR3 sequences, less than 40% of them seen just once. The CDR3 runs 14 residues. CDR1 is SEHNR, CDR2 FQNEAQ, per germline (reference sequence). Trimming pared 4 bases from V and 4 bases from J, leaving 14 bases between. Study conclusions and caveats: Clonotype analysis showed dominance of the ex vivo response by HLA-C-restricted CMV-specific TCR beta clonotypes.

The gene calls are TRBV7-9 and TRBJ2-7; perhaps TRBD2 as D (5 bases). The receptor comes from a human donor in good health (CMV status not recorded). Some clones in this sample may be carry-over from other donors' samples. Sequencing was performed on PBMCs. CDR3 protein: CASSSTNGEYEQYF. DNA for the CDR3: TGTGCCAGCAGCTCTACGAACGGGGAGTACGAGCAGTACTTC. The whole variable domain, remainder taken from reference TRBV7-9 and TRBJ2-7, is DTGVSQNPRHKITKRGQNVTFRCDPISEHNRLYWYRQTLGQGPEFLTYFQNEAQLEKSRLLSDRFSAERPKGSFSTLEIQRTEQGDSAMYLCASSSTNGEYEQYFGPGTRLTVT.